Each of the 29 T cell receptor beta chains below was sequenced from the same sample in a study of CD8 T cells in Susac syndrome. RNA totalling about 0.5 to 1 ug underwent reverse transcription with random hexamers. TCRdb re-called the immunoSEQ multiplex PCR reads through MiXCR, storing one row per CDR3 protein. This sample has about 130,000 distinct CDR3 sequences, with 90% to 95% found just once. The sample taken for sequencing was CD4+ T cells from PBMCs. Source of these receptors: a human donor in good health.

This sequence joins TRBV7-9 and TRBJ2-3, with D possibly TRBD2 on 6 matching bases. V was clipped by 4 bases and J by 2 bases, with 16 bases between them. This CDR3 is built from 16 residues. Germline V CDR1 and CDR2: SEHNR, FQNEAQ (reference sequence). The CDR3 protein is CASSWWLPSATDTQYF. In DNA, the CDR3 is TGTGCCAGCAGCTGGTGGCTTCCTAGCGCCACAGATACGCAGTATTTT.

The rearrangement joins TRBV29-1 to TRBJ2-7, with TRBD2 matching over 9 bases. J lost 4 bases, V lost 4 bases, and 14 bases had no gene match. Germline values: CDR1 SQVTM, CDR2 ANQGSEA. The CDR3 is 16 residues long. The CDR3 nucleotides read TGCAGCGTTGTTCCCGCCGGGGCTAGCGGGACGTACGAGCAGTACTTC. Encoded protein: CSVVPAGASGTYEQYF.

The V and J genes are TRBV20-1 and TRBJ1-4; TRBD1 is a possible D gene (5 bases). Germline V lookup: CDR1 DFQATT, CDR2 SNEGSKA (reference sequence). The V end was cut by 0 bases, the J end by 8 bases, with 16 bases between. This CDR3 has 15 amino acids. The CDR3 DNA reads TGCAGTGCTAGAGATCAAAGGGGAGAAGGCGAAAAACTGTTTTTT. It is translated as CSARDQRGEGEKLFF.

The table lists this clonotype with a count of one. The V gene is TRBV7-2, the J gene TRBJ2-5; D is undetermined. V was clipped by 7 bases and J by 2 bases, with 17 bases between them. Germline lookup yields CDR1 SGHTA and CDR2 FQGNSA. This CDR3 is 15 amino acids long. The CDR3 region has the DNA TGTGCCAGCACCTCCGACTTCGGAAGGCAAGAGACCCAGTACTTC. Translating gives CASTSDFGRQETQYF.

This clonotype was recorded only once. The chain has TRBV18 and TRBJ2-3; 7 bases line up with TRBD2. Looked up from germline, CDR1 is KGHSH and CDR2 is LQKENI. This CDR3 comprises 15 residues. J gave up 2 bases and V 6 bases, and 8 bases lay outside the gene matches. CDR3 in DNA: TGTGCCAGCTCTCAGGGACTACTTGCCACAGATACGCAGTATTTT. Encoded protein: CASSQGLLATDTQYF.

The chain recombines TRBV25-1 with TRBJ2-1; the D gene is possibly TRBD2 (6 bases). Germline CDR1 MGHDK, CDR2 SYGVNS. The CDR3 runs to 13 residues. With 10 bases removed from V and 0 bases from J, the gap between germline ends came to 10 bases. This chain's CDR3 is CATKEGSYNEQFF. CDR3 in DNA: TGTGCCACCAAGGAGGGCTCCTACAATGAGCAGTTCTTC.

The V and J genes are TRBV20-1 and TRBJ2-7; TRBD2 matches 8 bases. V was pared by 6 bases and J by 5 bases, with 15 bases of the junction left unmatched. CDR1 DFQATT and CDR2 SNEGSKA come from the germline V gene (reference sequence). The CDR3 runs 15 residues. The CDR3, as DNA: TGCAGTGCCCTCGAAGCGGGAGTTCGGGGGAACGAGCAGTACTTC. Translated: CSALEAGVRGNEQYF.

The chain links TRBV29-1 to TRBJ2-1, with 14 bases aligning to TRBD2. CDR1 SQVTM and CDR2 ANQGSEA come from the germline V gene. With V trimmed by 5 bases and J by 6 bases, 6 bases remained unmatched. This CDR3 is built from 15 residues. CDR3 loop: CSVTLTSGRGNEQFF. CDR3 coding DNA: TGCAGCGTTACGCTGACTAGCGGGAGGGGCAATGAGCAGTTCTTC.

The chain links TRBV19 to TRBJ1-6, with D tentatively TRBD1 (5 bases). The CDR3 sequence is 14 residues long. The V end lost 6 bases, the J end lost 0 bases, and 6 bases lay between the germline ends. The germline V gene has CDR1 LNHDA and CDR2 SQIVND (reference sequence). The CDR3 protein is CASRTDSYNSPLHF. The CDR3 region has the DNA TGTGCCAGTAGGACAGACTCCTATAATTCACCCCTCCACTTT.

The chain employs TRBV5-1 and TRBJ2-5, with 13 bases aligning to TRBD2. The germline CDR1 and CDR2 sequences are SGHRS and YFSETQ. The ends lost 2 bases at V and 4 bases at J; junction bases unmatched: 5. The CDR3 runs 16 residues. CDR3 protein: CASSFGLAGVVETQYF. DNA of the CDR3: TGCGCCAGCAGCTTCGGACTAGCGGGAGTCGTAGAGACCCAGTACTTC.

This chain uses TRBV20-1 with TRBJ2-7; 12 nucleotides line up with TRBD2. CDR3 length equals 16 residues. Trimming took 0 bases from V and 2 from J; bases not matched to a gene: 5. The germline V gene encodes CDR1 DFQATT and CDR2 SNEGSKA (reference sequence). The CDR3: CSARDYLAGGTYEQYF. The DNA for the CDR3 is TGCAGTGCTAGAGATTACCTAGCGGGGGGGACCTACGAGCAGTACTTC.

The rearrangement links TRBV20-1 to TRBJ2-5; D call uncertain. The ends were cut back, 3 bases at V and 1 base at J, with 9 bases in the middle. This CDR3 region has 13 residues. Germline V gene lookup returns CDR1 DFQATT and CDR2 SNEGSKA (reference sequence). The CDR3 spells CSARARVQETQYF. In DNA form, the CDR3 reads TGCAGTGCTAGGGCCCGAGTCCAAGAGACCCAGTACTTC.

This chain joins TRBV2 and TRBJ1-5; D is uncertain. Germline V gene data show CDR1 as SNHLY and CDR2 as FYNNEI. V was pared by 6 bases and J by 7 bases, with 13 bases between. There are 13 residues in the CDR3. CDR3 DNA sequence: TGTGCCAGCAGCGAACCTACAGAACAGCCCCAGCATTTT. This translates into CASSEPTEQPQHF.

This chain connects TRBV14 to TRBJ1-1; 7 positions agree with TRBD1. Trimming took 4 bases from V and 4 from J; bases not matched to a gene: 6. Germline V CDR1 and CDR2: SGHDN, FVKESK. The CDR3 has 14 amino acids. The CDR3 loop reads CASSRVGGGTEAFF. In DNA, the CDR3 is TGTGCCAGCAGCCGAGTAGGGGGCGGCACTGAAGCTTTCTTT.

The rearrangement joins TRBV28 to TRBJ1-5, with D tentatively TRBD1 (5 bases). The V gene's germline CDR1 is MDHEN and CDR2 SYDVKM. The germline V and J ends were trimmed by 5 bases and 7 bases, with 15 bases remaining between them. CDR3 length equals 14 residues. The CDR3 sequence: CASSNLGGKQPQHF. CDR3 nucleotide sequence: TGTGCCAGCAGTAACCTCGGGGGGAAGCAGCCCCAGCATTTT.

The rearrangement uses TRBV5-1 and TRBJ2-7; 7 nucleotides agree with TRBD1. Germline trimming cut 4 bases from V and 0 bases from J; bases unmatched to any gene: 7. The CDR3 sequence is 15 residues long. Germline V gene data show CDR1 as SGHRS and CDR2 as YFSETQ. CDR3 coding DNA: TGCGCCAGCAGCGTTGGGACAGCGGTCTCCTACGAGCAGTACTTC. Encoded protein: CASSVGTAVSYEQYF.

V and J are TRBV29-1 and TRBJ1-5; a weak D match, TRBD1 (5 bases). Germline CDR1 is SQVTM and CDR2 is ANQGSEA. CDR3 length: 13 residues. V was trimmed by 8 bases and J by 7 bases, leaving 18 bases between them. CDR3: CSSGEGLGQPQHF. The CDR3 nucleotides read TGCAGCTCCGGGGAGGGGCTAGGGCAGCCCCAGCATTTT. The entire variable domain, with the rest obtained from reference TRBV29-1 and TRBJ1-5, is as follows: SAVISQKPSRDICQRGTSLTIQCQVDSQVTMMFWYRQQPGQSLTLIATANQGSEATYESGFVIDKFPISRPNLTFSTLTVSNMSPEDSSIYLCSSGEGLGQPQHFGDGTRLSIL.

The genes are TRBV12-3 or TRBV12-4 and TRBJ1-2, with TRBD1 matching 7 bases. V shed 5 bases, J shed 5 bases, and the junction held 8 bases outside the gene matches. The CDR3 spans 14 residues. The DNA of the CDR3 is TGTGCCAGCAGTCCAGACAGGGTTGGGTATGGCTACACCTTC. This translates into CASSPDRVGYGYTF.

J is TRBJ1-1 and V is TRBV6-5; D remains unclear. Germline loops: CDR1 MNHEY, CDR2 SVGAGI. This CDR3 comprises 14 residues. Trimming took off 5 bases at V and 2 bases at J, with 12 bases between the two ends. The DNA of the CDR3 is TGTGCCAGCAGTGGGCCTCAAGCAAACACTGAAGCTTTCTTT. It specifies CASSGPQANTEAFF.

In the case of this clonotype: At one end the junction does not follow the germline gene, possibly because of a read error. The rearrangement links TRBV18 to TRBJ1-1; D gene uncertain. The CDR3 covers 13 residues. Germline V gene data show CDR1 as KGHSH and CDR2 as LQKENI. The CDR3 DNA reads TGTGCCAGCTCCCCACCGGGAAGCACTGAAGCTTTCTTT. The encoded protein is CASSPPGSTEAFF.

CDR3 in DNA: TGCAGTGCTGGCCGAGCGGGAGAGTACAATGAGCAGTTCTTC. It specifies CSAGRAGEYNEQFF. The chain employs TRBV20-1 and TRBJ2-1, with 8 positions matching TRBD2. V lost 5 bases to trimming and J lost 4 bases; unmatched junction nucleotides: 7. The CDR3 extends over 14 amino acids. Germline V gene data show CDR1 as DFQATT and CDR2 as SNEGSKA (reference sequence).

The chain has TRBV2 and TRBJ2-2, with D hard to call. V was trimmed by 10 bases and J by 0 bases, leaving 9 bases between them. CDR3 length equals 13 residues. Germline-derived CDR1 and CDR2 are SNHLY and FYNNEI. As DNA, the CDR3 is TGTGCCAACGGCGGTCCGAACACCGGGGAGCTGTTTTTT. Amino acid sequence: CANGGPNTGELFF.

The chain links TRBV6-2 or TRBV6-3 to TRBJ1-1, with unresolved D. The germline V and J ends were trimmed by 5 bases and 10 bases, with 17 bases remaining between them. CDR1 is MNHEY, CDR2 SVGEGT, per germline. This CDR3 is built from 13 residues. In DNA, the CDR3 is TGTGCCAGCAGTCCCTCCCCCACGTTGGCAGCTTTCTTT. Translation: CASSPSPTLAAFF.

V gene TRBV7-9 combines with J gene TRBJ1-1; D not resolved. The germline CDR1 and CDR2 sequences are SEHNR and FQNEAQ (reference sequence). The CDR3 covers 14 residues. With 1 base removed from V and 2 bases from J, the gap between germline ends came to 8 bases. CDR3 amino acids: CASSLGGSNTEAFF. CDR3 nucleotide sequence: TGTGCCAGCAGCTTAGGTGGGAGCAACACTGAAGCTTTCTTT.

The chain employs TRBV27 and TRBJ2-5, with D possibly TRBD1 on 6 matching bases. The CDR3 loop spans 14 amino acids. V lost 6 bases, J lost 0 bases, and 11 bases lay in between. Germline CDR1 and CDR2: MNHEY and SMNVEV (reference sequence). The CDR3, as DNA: TGTGCCAGCAGCCACCAGGGGCACCAAGAGACCCAGTACTTC. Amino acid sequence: CASSHQGHQETQYF.

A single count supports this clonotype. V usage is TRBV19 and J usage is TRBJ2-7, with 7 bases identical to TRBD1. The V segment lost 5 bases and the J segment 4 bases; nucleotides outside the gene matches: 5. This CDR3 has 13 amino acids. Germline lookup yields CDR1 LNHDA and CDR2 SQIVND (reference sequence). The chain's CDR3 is CASSEGQQYEQYF. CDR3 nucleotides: TGTGCCAGTAGTGAGGGACAGCAATACGAGCAGTACTTC.

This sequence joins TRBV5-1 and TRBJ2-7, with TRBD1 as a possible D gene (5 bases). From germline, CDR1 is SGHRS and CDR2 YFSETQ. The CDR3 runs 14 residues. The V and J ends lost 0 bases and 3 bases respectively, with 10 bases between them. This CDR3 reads CASSLGGLHYEQYF. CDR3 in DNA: TGCGCCAGCAGCTTGGGGGGCCTACACTACGAGCAGTACTTC.

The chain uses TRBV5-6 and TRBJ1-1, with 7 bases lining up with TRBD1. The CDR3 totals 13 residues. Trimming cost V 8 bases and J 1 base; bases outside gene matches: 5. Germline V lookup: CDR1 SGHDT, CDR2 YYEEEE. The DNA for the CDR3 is TGTGCCAGTTTGGGACAGCCGAACACTGAAGCTTTCTTT. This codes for CASLGQPNTEAFF.

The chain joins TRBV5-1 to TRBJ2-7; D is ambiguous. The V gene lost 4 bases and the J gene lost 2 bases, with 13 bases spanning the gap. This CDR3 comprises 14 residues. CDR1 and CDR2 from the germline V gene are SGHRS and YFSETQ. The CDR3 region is CASSPFEGTYEQYF. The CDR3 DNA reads TGCGCCAGCAGCCCTTTCGAAGGAACCTACGAGCAGTACTTC.